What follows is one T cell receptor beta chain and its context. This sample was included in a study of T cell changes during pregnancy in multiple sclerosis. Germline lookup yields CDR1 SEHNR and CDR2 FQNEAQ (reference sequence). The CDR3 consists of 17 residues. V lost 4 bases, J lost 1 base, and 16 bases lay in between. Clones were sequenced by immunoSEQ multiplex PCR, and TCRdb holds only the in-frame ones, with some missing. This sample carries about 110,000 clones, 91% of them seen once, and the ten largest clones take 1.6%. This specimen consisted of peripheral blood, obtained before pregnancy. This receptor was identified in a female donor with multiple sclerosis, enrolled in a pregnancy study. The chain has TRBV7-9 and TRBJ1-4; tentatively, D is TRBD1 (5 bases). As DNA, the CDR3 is TGTGCCAGCAGCTCCGCTACCGGGGGGAGAACTAATGAAAAACTGTTTTTT. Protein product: CASSSATGGRTNEKLFF.